This record concerns one TCR beta chain sequence. Its target is not known. Trimming pared 0 bases from V and 2 bases from J, leaving 4 bases between. This CDR3 is 13 amino acids long. Germline V gene data show CDR1 as SGDLS and CDR2 as YYNGEE. The protocol was immunoSEQ multiplex PCR, while the TCRdb copy is restricted to in-frame clones and leaves out a portion. The table records about 120,000 clones, 80% to 95% of them present only once. The data stem from a study of T cell responses to AZD1222 COVID-19 vaccine. Broader study findings: Sampled repertoires all dated from after the peak T cell response. Baseline serology detected seropositivity in only 5 or 6 AZD1222 recipients. With dominance at 160-218 and 743-854, vaccine-associated CD4 TCRs spanned spike.

The sequences come from peripheral blood, collected 28 days after the second dose of the MenACWY control vaccine. This receptor was taken from an adult who received the MenACWY meningococcal vaccine as a control. The chain uses TRBV9 and TRBJ2-3, with D uncertain. Here the CDR3 reads CASSVENTDTQYF. Written as DNA, the CDR3 is TGTGCCAGCAGCGTAGAGAACACAGATACGCAGTATTTT.